The present T cell receptor (beta chain) was sequenced within a study of blood T cell repertoires in COVID-19. Overall study context: The United States, Italy and Spain supplied acute and convalescent COVID-19 samples.

The V gene's germline CDR1 is ENHRY and CDR2 SYGVKD. With 3 bases removed from V and 3 bases from J, the gap between germline ends came to 17 bases. The CDR3 is 16 amino acids. Sequenced by immunoSEQ multiplex PCR; TCRdb stores in-frame clones only, minus some. This sample yields hundreds of thousands of clones, of which around 88% are seen a single time; approximately 2% belongs to the top ten. The sample taken for sequencing was peripheral blood. This TCR came from a woman aged 25 to 39 who had recovered from COVID-19. This chain connects TRBV10-3 to TRBJ1-2, with no clear D. The CDR3 reads CAISDLTHEDYYGYTF. The CDR3, as DNA: TGTGCCATCAGTGATCTAACTCACGAGGACTACTATGGCTACACCTTC.